This TCR beta chain comes out of a study of blood T cell repertoires in COVID-19. Study as a whole: T cells, B-cell-depleted T cells, or PBMCs supplied cDNA or gDNA.

The CDR3 sequence is 16 residues long. Germline V lookup: CDR1 SGHAT, CDR2 FQNNGV. J gave up 1 base and V 3 bases, and 8 bases lay outside the gene matches. In the original workflow: The authors estimated nucleated cell counts from reference gene primer amplification. Using immunoSEQ multiplex PCR, the repertoire was profiled, and TCRdb retains in-frame clones only, with some absent. V, J and clone size derive from that table, while D and trimming were established from the DNA sequence. The table records about 15,000 clones, 80% to 90% of them present only once. This chain uses TRBV11-2 with TRBJ2-5; 7 bases line up with TRBD1. This receptor was identified in a man between 70 and 80 years old in a cohort sampled during active COVID-19. Sequencing was done on a sample of peripheral blood. The CDR3 loop reads CASSLPGGPIQETQYF. CDR3 nucleotides: TGTGCCAGCAGCTTGCCAGGGGGACCCATCCAAGAGACCCAGTACTTC.